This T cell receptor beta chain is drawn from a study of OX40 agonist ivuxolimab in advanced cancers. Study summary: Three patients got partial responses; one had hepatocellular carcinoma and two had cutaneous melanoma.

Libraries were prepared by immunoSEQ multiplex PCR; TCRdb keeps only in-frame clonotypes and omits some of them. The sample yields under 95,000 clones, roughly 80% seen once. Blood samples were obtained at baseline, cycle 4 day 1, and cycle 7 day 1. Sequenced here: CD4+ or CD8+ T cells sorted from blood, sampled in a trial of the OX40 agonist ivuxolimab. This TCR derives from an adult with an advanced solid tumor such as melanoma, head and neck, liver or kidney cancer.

The CDR3 sequence: CASRDTTDTEAFF. In nucleotides, the CDR3 is TGCGCCAGCAGGGACACGACTGACACTGAAGCTTTCTTT. The J gene is TRBJ1-1, the V gene TRBV10-2, with D possibly being TRBD1 (5 bases). The CDR3 has 13 amino acids. CDR1 is WSHSY and CDR2 is SAAADI in the germline V gene. Trimming shortened V by 6 bases and J by 3 bases, and 11 bases separated the two germline ends.